This T cell receptor beta chain was identified in a study of T cells in Graves' hyperthyroidism and ophthalmopathy. In the case of this clonotype: A read error is possible here, since a much larger clone lies one base away.

Trimming removed 3 bases at V and 6 bases at J, with 12 bases between. Per germline, CDR1 MNHNS and CDR2 SASEGT. The CDR3 has 13 residues. What was amplified from RNA transcripts were TCR beta CDR3 regions. A set of HTBI primers served as the primers for a first-round RT-PCR of the TCR CDR3. TCRdb reprocessed the multiplex PCR reads with MiXCR, giving one entry per CDR3 protein. This sample has about 570,000 distinct CDR3 sequences, with around 15% found just once. This sequence originates from a woman in her thirties or forties with Graves' hyperthyroidism. This chain links TRBV6-1 with TRBJ2-7, with D possibly being TRBD1 (5 bases). Sequenced sample: blood. DNA for the CDR3: TGTGCCAGCAGTGAGTCGCTCCAGGGCGAGCAGTACTTC. This encodes CASSESLQGEQYF.